A selection of T cell receptor beta chains follows, all from one sample in a study of blood T cell repertoires in COVID-19. Data came from immunoSEQ multiplex PCR; TCRdb stores just in-frame clones and leaves some out. In the table there are about 210,000 clones, about nine tenths of which are singletons. The sequenced material came from peripheral blood. The receptors originated from a woman aged 65 to 85 with acute or convalescent COVID-19. Both conserved end residues are trimmed from each CDR3. Fields, in order: J gene, V gene, CDR3 protein.

>TRBJ2-3|TRBV5-1
ASSRLGGASTDTQY
>TRBJ2-3|TRBV18
ASSPGLAGTDTQY
>TRBJ2-3|TRBV2
ASSRDRGLDTQY
>TRBJ1-1|TRBV29-1
SVMGQVNTEAF
>TRBJ2-1|TRBV6-6
ASGVVSDEQF
>TRBJ1-1|TRBV19
ASSIRGRTEAF
>TRBJ1-3|TRBV25-1
ASSEWVGEGNTIY
>TRBJ1-4|TRBV29-1
SARTGYNEKLF
>TRBJ1-1|TRBV6-1
ASSDRDRPPEAF
>TRBJ2-7|TRBV9
ASSVGPGPEQY
>TRBJ2-7|TRBV7-2
ASSLEQSSYEQY
>TRBJ1-2|TRBV14
ASSQGAGPRGYT
>TRBJ1-3|TRBV6-5
ASSYSWTRVGNTIY
>TRBJ1-2|TRBV11-1
ASSSTGVYGYT
>TRBJ2-7|TRBV9
ASSPRTSGYEQY
>TRBJ1-1|TRBV5-1
ASSLAVARNTEAF
>TRBJ2-7|TRBV2
ASKDRVPFEQY
>TRBJ2-5|TRBV20-1
SARSAETQY
>TRBJ1-1|TRBV11-2
ASSNTGNTEAF
>TRBJ1-6|TRBV9
ASSVGSTGHNSPLH
>TRBJ2-2|TRBV7-2
ASSPQGTQPGELF
>TRBJ2-1|TRBV5-4
ASKPVGSYNEQF
>TRBJ1-5|TRBV10-3
AISETGERNQPQH
>TRBJ1-5|TRBV11-2
ASSLYRGQPQH
>TRBJ1-1|TRBV28
ASSSPQGWGTEAF
>TRBJ2-7|TRBV27
ASSRDRAYEQY
>TRBJ1-4|TRBV6-5
ASSRDRIGEKLF
>TRBJ2-5|TRBV12-3/TRBV12-4
ASSGTSKETQY
>TRBJ1-1|TRBV21-1
ASSTGVRTEAF
>TRBJ2-3|TRBV6-6
ASRPGQVTDTQY
>TRBJ1-1|TRBV6-2/TRBV6-3
ASSSTGSNTEAF
>TRBJ1-4|TRBV7-9
ASSLATGTNEKLF
>TRBJ1-3|TRBV9
ASSVAPRGSDTIY
>TRBJ2-3|TRBV10-1
ASSEEGRRHTQY
>TRBJ2-3|TRBV10-3
AISEDFAGTDTQY
>TRBJ1-1|TRBV2
ASSQLRNTEAF
>TRBJ1-5|TRBV28
ASTATGAYQPQH
>TRBJ1-2|TRBV5-6
ASSFDRGAGYT
>TRBJ2-7|TRBV12-3/TRBV12-4
ASSLSVGYEQY
>TRBJ2-5|TRBV7-2
ASSLVSRYRGMETQY
>TRBJ2-3|TRBV10-1
ASSASYTEADTQY
>TRBJ2-3|TRBV4-3
ASSQAGLAGSDTQY
>TRBJ2-7|TRBV18
ASSPGASASYEQY
>TRBJ1-1|TRBV27
ARLTRNTEAF
>TRBJ2-1|TRBV27
ASSFKTSGMGGIREQF
>TRBJ2-7|TRBV9
ASSTGTGAYEQY
>TRBJ2-7|TRBV5-1
ASSPRTSGSYEQY
>TRBJ2-3|TRBV5-4
ASSSGTGYSTDTQY
>TRBJ2-2|TRBV28
ASSFPGTGELF
>TRBJ2-1|TRBV5-1
ASSLSPGLAYNEQF
>TRBJ2-1|TRBV5-1
ASSPIYGVDEQF
>TRBJ2-2|TRBV3-1/TRBV3-2
ASGGGAWNTGELF
>TRBJ1-5|TRBV18
ASSPAGDQPQH